These 4 T cell receptor beta chains share one sample of origin, sequenced in a study of CD4 T cells in relation to SARS-CoV-2 and coronaviruses. Repertoires were generated with immunoSEQ multiplex PCR, while TCRdb's copy carries only in-frame clones and drops some. Here the sample spans 37,000 or so clones, 80% to 90% being singletons. Sequencing input: memory CD4+ T cells from PBMCs. The receptors shown here come from an adult with COVID-19.

This sequence joins TRBV10-3 and TRBJ1-1, with 10 bases identical to TRBD1. Germline-derived CDR1 and CDR2 are ENHRY and SYGVKD. After removal of 6 bases from V and 3 bases from J, the junction contained 7 bases not matched to a gene. The CDR3 loop spans 15 amino acids. In nucleotides, the CDR3 is TGTGCCATCAGCGAAAGGGGGACAGGGGACACTGAAGCTTTCTTT. Residues: CAISERGTGDTEAFF.

The chain couples TRBV11-2 to TRBJ2-3; 12 bases agree with TRBD2. The CDR3 has 16 residues. Losses at the gene ends were 4 bases for V and 6 bases for J; bases not matched to a gene: 8. Germline CDR1 SGHAT, CDR2 FQNNGV. CDR3 loop: CASSWRLAGDVDTQYF. CDR3 nucleotide sequence: TGTGCCAGCAGCTGGAGACTAGCGGGAGATGTGGATACGCAGTATTTT.

This clone was seen more than once but under ten times. The chain carries TRBV28 and TRBJ1-2; D uncertain. Germline CDR1 and CDR2: MDHEN and SYDVKM. The CDR3 is 16 residues long. The V end lost 2 bases, the J end lost 8 bases, and 21 bases lay between the germline ends. CDR3 bases: TGTGCCAGCAGTTTAGGCGGGCACGGCGTGGTGCGGGGCTACACCTTC. Its translation is CASSLGGHGVVRGYTF.

The chain is built from TRBV29-1 and TRBJ2-3; D possibly corresponds to TRBD1 (6 bases). Germline CDR1 is SQVTM and CDR2 is ANQGSEA. This CDR3 contains 12 residues. V dropped 6 bases and J dropped 4 bases, with 11 bases sitting between them. The CDR3, as DNA: TGCAGCGTGAGGACAGAGGCAGATACGCAGTATTTT. Translated, it gives CSVRTEADTQYF.